This T cell receptor (beta chain) was sequenced in a study of OX40 agonist ivuxolimab in advanced cancers. Some clones are missing from TCRdb's copy, which holds only in-frame ones; the method was immunoSEQ multiplex PCR. The table records over 95,000 clones, 90% to 95% of them present only once. V lost 5 bases to trimming and J lost 6 bases; unmatched junction nucleotides: 2. The CDR3 runs 15 residues. Germline lookup yields CDR1 SEHNR and CDR2 FQNEAQ (reference sequence). Specimen: CD4+ or CD8+ T cells sorted from blood, collected in a trial of the OX40 agonist ivuxolimab. The sequence was collected from an adult with an advanced solid tumor such as melanoma, head and neck, liver or kidney cancer. The chain uses TRBV7-9 and TRBJ2-4; TRBD2 aligns across 15 bases. This CDR3 reads CASSAGLAGGNIQYF. The CDR3 DNA reads as TGTGCCAGCAGCGCGGGACTAGCGGGAGGAAACATTCAGTACTTC.